Presented here are 6 T cell receptor beta chains from one specimen sequenced in a study of glioma-infiltrating T cells after dendritic cell vaccination. Time point given: after dendritic cell vaccination, including at tumor progression/relapse. TCRdb's table, derived via immunoSEQ multiplex PCR, lists solely in-frame clones and lacks some. This sample has tens of thousands of clones, with roughly 91% found just once. The sequences come from blood, collected after dendritic cell vaccination. The source of these receptors is a human donor with glioblastoma.

J is TRBJ2-7 and V is TRBV2; a possible D gene is TRBD2 (6 bases). The germline gives CDR1 SNHLY, CDR2 FYNNEI. The V gene lost 0 bases and the J gene lost 3 bases, with 18 bases spanning the gap. The CDR3 runs 17 residues. The CDR3: CASSEARGGTLYYEQYF. The CDR3 DNA sequence: TGTGCCAGCAGTGAAGCACGGGGAGGAACCCTATACTACGAGCAGTACTTC.

The DNA for the CDR3 is TGTGCCAGCCTATCCACTGACGGCGGCTCCTACGAGCAGTACTTC. Translation: CASLSTDGGSYEQYF. The chain has TRBV2 and TRBJ2-7; unclear D gene. The CDR3 has 15 amino acids. Deletions cut 8 bases from V and 0 bases from J, with 17 bases between. CDR1 SNHLY and CDR2 FYNNEI come from the germline V gene. The full variable domain, with the rest looked up from reference TRBV2 and TRBJ2-7, is EPEVTQTPSHQVTQMGQEVILRCVPISNHLYFYWYRQILGQKVEFLVSFYNNEISEKSEIFDDQFSVERPDGSNFTLKIRSTKLEDSAMYFCASLSTDGGSYEQYFGPGTRLTVT.

The chain uses TRBV14 and TRBJ2-1; 7 bases agree with TRBD2. Losses at the gene ends were 1 base for V and 8 bases for J; bases not matched to a gene: 11. In germline, CDR1 is SGHDN, CDR2 FVKESK. The CDR3 is 16 amino acids. CDR3 in amino acids: CASSQAVPGTTDEQFF. The CDR3 DNA reads as TGTGCCAGCAGCCAAGCGGTCCCCGGGACTACCGATGAGCAGTTCTTC.

The rearrangement joins TRBV27 to TRBJ2-2, with D tentatively TRBD2 (5 bases). CDR1 is MNHEY and CDR2 is SMNVEV in the germline V gene (reference sequence). This CDR3 has 14 residues. Trimming shortened V by 7 bases and J by 4 bases, and 13 bases separated the two germline ends. CDR3 region: CASIRSGSTGELFF. In DNA, the CDR3 is TGTGCCAGCATAAGGTCGGGGAGCACCGGGGAGCTGTTTTTT.

CDR3 loop: CASSLADRDIYNEQFF. The CDR3 DNA is TGTGCCAGCAGCTTGGCAGACCGAGACATCTACAATGAGCAGTTCTTC. The chain links TRBV5-8 to TRBJ2-1; no clear D. Trimming removed 0 bases at V and 3 bases at J, with 13 bases between. The CDR3 extends over 16 amino acids. The germline V gene encodes CDR1 SGHTS and CDR2 YDEGEE.

CDR3 protein: CASSQEGVSYNEQFF. The CDR3 region has the DNA TGCGCCAGCAGCCAAGAAGGGGTGTCCTACAATGAGCAGTTCTTC. V and J are TRBV4-1 and TRBJ2-1; possibly TRBD1 for D (5 bases). The germline V gene has CDR1 MGHRA and CDR2 YSYEKL. V was trimmed by 0 bases and J by 1 base, leaving 7 bases between them. The CDR3 is 15 residues long.